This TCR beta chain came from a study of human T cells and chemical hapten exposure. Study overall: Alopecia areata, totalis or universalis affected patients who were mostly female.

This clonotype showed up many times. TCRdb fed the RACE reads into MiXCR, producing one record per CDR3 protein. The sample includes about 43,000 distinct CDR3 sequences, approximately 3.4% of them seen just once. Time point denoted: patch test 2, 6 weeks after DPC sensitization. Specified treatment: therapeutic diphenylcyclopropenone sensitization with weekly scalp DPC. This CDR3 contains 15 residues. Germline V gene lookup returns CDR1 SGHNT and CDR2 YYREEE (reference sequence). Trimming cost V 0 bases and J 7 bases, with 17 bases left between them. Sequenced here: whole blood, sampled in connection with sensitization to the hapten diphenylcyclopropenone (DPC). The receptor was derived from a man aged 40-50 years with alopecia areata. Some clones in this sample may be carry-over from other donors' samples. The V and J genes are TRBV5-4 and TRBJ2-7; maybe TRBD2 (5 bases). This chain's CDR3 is CASSLANQEVKEQYF. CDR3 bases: TGTGCCAGCAGCTTGGCCAACCAGGAGGTGAAAGAGCAGTACTTC.